This T cell receptor (beta chain) was documented in a study of neoadjuvant anti-PD-1 for oral cavity cancer. Overall study findings and caveats: Greater tumor shrinkage accompanied bigger post-treatment sizes of preexisting clones. With a few patients per group, TCR findings need larger cohorts.

The time point is: after neoadjuvant nivolumab, at surgical resection. V was trimmed by 0 bases and J by 5 bases, leaving 13 bases between them. The CDR3 contains 16 residues. Germline CDR1 LGHNA, CDR2 YSLEER. For this clone: The antigen is unknown.

Two replicates per tumor sample, mostly from roughly 4.8 ug of genomic DNA. Data came from immunoSEQ multiplex PCR; TCRdb stores just in-frame clones and leaves some out. The repertoire consists of nearly 15,000 clones, with 40% occurring once and the leading ten covering 39%. The chain uses TRBV4-3 and TRBJ1-4; no reliable D call. The receptor was derived from a person aged 40 to 85 with oral cavity squamous cell carcinoma. The specimen was tumor tissue, collected after nivolumab (anti-PD-1) treatment. The CDR3 region is CASSQDKVQQNEKLFF. The DNA of the CDR3 is TGCGCCAGCAGCCAAGATAAGGTACAGCAGAATGAAAAACTGTTTTTT.